This T cell receptor beta chain was observed in a study of shared clonotypes between healthy human individuals. Germline V lookup: CDR1 SGDLS, CDR2 YYNGEE. There are 18 residues in the CDR3. V was cut by 4 bases and J by 0 bases, with 17 bases left in between. Naive-designated CD8 cells lacked CD45RO, were positively enriched for CCR7, and omitted terminally differentiated effector memory CD45RA+ cells. Template for every sorted-subset replicate PCR totaled around 210 ng DNA, about 30,000 T cell genomes. Measured with immunoSEQ multiplex PCR; TCRdb has only the in-frame clones, and not every one. The sample lists approximately 2,000,000 clones, roughly 95% occurring once.

The sequence was obtained from a man in his late teens or twenties in good health. Some clones in this sample may be carry-over from other donors' samples. Sequenced: naive CD8+ T cells from PBMCs. The chain recombines TRBV9 with TRBJ2-6; D is unclear. The CDR3 loop reads CASSPFDVRLSGANVLTF. DNA for the CDR3: TGTGCCAGCAGCCCCTTCGATGTGCGTCTCTCTGGGGCCAACGTCCTGACTTTC.